The 5 T cell receptor beta chains given below trace back to one sample, sequenced in a study of CD8 T cells in ankylosing spondylitis (dated by TCRdb to 2016 to 2017). General findings and caveats noted by the study authors: A TCR beta motif made up of several highly homologous amino acid variants appeared to be characteristic of blood from ankylosing spondylitis patients.

What these receptors recognize is not known. Libraries were built with 5' RACE. The sequencer listed for this sample is Illumina HiSeq 2500. TCRdb passed the public sequencing reads through fastp at Q25 and MiXCR, retaining productive beta sequences. All rows with the same CDR3 protein become a single entry with the most common DNA and genes. The sample table shows fewer than 500,000 distinct CDR3 sequences, and approximately 26% are seen once. Of the sample, about 0.9% is held by the ten largest clones. Sequences were obtained from blood, either unsorted or a sorted T cell fraction (not recorded which). These receptors originate from a male donor with ankylosing spondylitis.

DNA for the CDR3: TGCAGTGCTAGAGATCCGACCTTTCGGAACTATGGCTACACCTTC. It codes for CSARDPTFRNYGYTF. The rearrangement joins TRBV20-1 to TRBJ1-2; D gene uncertain. The CDR3 runs 15 residues. Trimming shortened V by 0 bases and J by 2 bases, and 13 bases separated the two germline ends. Germline loops: CDR1 DFQATT, CDR2 SNEGSKA (reference sequence).

The rearrangement uses TRBV7-2 and TRBJ1-5; D uncertain. Germline V gene lookup returns CDR1 SGHTA and CDR2 FQGNSA. Between the trimmed V and J ends, which lost 5 bases and 2 bases, there was a span of 16 bases. The CDR3 runs to 16 residues. As DNA, the CDR3 is TGTGCCAGCAGCCCACTCACGGACGTAGGCAATCAGCCCCAGCATTTT. This translates into CASSPLTDVGNQPQHF. The full variable domain, in which reference TRBV7-2 and TRBJ1-5 provide the parts outside the CDR3, is GAGVSQSPSNKVTEKGKDVELRCDPISGHTALYWYRQSLGQGLEFLIYFQGNSAPDKSGLPSDRFSAERTGGSVSTLTIQRTQQEDSAVYLCASSPLTDVGNQPQHFGDGTRLSIL.

The chain couples TRBV5-1 to TRBJ2-5; TRBD2 agrees at 12 bases. Unmatched junction bases numbered 4, after V lost 4 bases and J lost 3 bases. The CDR3 totals 15 residues. The germline CDR1 and CDR2 sequences are SGHRS and YFSETQ. The DNA for the CDR3 is TGCGCCAGCAGCACCCTAGCGGGAGGGAAAGAGACCCAGTACTTC. Translating gives CASSTLAGGKETQYF.

CDR3 region: CASSPQIDRPPYGYTF. The CDR3, as DNA: TGCGCCAGCAGCCCACAAATCGACAGGCCGCCCTATGGCTACACCTTC. The V gene is TRBV4-1, the J gene TRBJ1-2, with TRBD1 as a possible D gene (6 bases). The CDR3 spans 16 residues. V was shortened by 4 bases and J by 4 bases, with 19 bases between the two germline ends. Germline CDR1 MGHRA, CDR2 YSYEKL.

The gene calls are TRBV7-2 and TRBJ1-5, with D possibly being TRBD1 (5 bases). With 1 base removed from V and 7 bases from J, the gap between germline ends came to 14 bases. The CDR3 runs 15 residues. Germline V gives CDR1 SGHTA, CDR2 FQGNSA. CDR3 sequence: CASSLVMTVLQPQHF. The CDR3 coding sequence is TGTGCCAGCAGCTTAGTTATGACAGTCTTGCAGCCCCAGCATTTT.